Presented here are 30 T cell receptor beta chains from one specimen sequenced in a study of Graves' ophthalmopathy and Graves' hyperthyroidism. The study amplified TCR beta CDR3 regions using RNA transcripts. Second-round multiplex PCR came after a first-round RT-PCR that employed HTBI primers. TCRdb redid the calling of the multiplex PCR reads with MiXCR, one entry per CDR3 protein. Among over a million distinct CDR3 sequences listed, roughly 35% were seen once. Sequenced sample: peripheral blood or thyroid tissue (not recorded which). Receptor source: an adult man with Graves' hyperthyroidism.

The chain couples TRBV19 to TRBJ2-7; 14 bases line up with TRBD2. CDR3 length equals 17 residues. CDR1 and CDR2 from the germline V gene are LNHDA and SQIVND (reference sequence). V was clipped by 3 bases and J by 3 bases; unmatched bases: 7. The CDR3 loop is CASSMAGTSGSSYEQYF. The CDR3 DNA follows: TGTGCCAGTAGTATGGCCGGGACTAGCGGGAGTAGCTACGAGCAGTACTTC.

Many counts were recorded for this clonotype. The V call is TRBV10-1, the J call TRBJ2-5; D perhaps matches TRBD1 (6 bases). Per the germline V gene, CDR1 is WNHNN and CDR2 is SYGVQD (reference sequence). Trimming stripped 6 bases from V and 0 bases from J, with 8 bases between. The CDR3 extends over 13 amino acids. DNA of the CDR3: TGCGCCAGCAGCGGGGACAACCAAGAGACCCAGTACTTC. Amino acids: CASSGDNQETQYF.

This clonotype came up a few times. The chain combines TRBV4-1 with TRBJ2-7; D unresolved. Trimming took 0 bases from V and 2 from J, leaving 14 bases between them. Germline CDR1 reads MGHRA; CDR2 reads YSYEKL. The CDR3 sequence is 16 residues long. As DNA, the CDR3 is TGCGCCAGCAGCCAAGAAGCATGGACGGCCACCTACGAGCAGTACTTC. This translates into CASSQEAWTATYEQYF.

This clonotype was observed a few times. J is TRBJ1-1 and V is TRBV10-3; a possible D gene is TRBD1 (6 bases). The CDR3 is made up of 13 amino acids. The V end was cut by 8 bases, the J end by 0 bases, with 10 bases between. CDR1 ENHRY and CDR2 SYGVKD come from the germline V gene. The CDR3 region is CAIQGGMNTEAFF. The CDR3 bases are TGTGCCATCCAAGGGGGGATGAACACTGAAGCTTTCTTT.

This rearrangement joins TRBV29-1 to TRBJ2-1; D gene uncertain. The CDR3 covers 15 residues. The germline V gene has CDR1 SQVTM and CDR2 ANQGSEA. Trimming took off 0 bases at V and 2 bases at J, with 11 bases between the two ends. The CDR3 DNA is TGCAGCGTTGAAGAGGTGGCGTATCCCTACAATGAGCAGTTCTTC. Translation: CSVEEVAYPYNEQFF.

This clonotype was detected only a few times. V and J are TRBV7-9 and TRBJ2-7; 8 bases align to TRBD2. Germline V CDR1 and CDR2: SEHNR, FQNEAQ (reference sequence). This CDR3 has 14 residues. Trimming took 4 bases from V and 2 from J; bases not matched to a gene: 4. In nucleotides, the CDR3 is TGTGCCAGCAGCTCGCAAGCGGGAGCCTACGAGCAGTACTTC. This encodes CASSSQAGAYEQYF. The entire variable domain, with the rest obtained from reference TRBV7-9 and TRBJ2-7, is as follows: DTGVSQNPRHKITKRGQNVTFRCDPISEHNRLYWYRQTLGQGPEFLTYFQNEAQLEKSRLLSDRFSAERPKGSFSTLEIQRTEQGDSAMYLCASSSQAGAYEQYFGPGTRLTVT.

This clonotype was observed at least ten times. The chain combines TRBV25-1 with TRBJ2-2, with D possibly TRBD2 on 6 matching bases. Trimming removed 3 bases at V and 4 bases at J, with 12 bases between. Germline-derived CDR1 and CDR2 are MGHDK and SYGVNS. The CDR3 totals 15 residues. For the CDR3, the DNA is TGTGCCAGCAGTGACCGCGGGATTCTCACCGGGGAGCTGTTTTTT. Amino acids: CASSDRGILTGELFF.

This clonotype has a count of ten or more. The rearrangement links TRBV10-3 to TRBJ2-5; TRBD1 might be the D (6 bases). Looked up from germline, CDR1 is ENHRY and CDR2 is SYGVKD. CDR3 length: 12 residues. Deletions cut 10 bases from V and 5 bases from J, with 14 bases between. The DNA of the CDR3 is TGTGCCAGTATGGGGGCCGGGGAGACCCAGTACTTC. It encodes CASMGAGETQYF.

The chain links TRBV6-5 to TRBJ1-5; D not resolved. Germline values: CDR1 MNHEY, CDR2 SVGAGI. This CDR3 spans 17 amino acids. Trimming pared 5 bases from V and 0 bases from J, leaving 17 bases between. The CDR3 nucleotides are TGTGCCAGCAGTCTGCGTTGGAGGGCGTCTAGCAATCAGCCCCAGCATTTT. Its translation is CASSLRWRASSNQPQHF.

The chain employs TRBV11-2 and TRBJ1-2; D ambiguous. This CDR3 is 14 amino acids long. V lost 5 bases and J lost 6, with 16 bases in between. The germline gives CDR1 SGHAT, CDR2 FQNNGV. The CDR3 DNA reads TGTGCCAGCAGCCAGGCCGCACGGAACCATGGCTACACCTTC. It yields the protein CASSQAARNHGYTF.

This clonotype appeared once. The germline gene is not matched at one end of the junction; a read error may be the cause. V is TRBV10-2 and J is TRBJ2-2; D could derive from TRBD1 or TRBD2 (6 bases each). The germline gives CDR1 WSHSY, CDR2 SAAADI. This CDR3 spans 16 amino acids. The DNA of the CDR3 is TGTGCCAGCAGACCCCTACGGGGGCACGACACCGGGGAGCTGTTTTTT. Protein: CASRPLRGHDTGELFF.

Many counts were recorded for this clonotype. DNA for the CDR3: TGTGCCAGCAGCCTCGGACAGGGGTCCTTCTATGGCTACACCTTC. Translated, it gives CASSLGQGSFYGYTF. This chain uses TRBV7-9 with TRBJ1-2; 9 nucleotides align to TRBD1. The trim removed 5 bases at V and 4 bases at J, leaving 8 bases unmatched. Looked up from germline, CDR1 is SEHNR and CDR2 is FQNEAQ (reference sequence). This CDR3 spans 15 amino acids.

The count of this clonotype is one. A much larger clone is a single base away; this may be a read error. The chain couples TRBV2 to TRBJ1-5; a possible D gene is TRBD1 (5 bases). This CDR3 is built from 15 residues. V lost 7 bases, J lost 4 bases, and 17 bases lay in between. In germline, CDR1 is SNHLY, CDR2 FYNNEI. For the CDR3, the DNA is TGTGCCAGCACGGGACCCCGTCGGTCGAATCAGCCCCAGCATTTT. Encoded protein: CASTGPRRSNQPQHF.

The chain carries TRBV7-9 and TRBJ2-5; a possible D gene is TRBD1 (5 bases). The length of the CDR3 is 15 residues. Between the trimmed V and J ends, which lost 1 base and 4 bases, there was a span of 13 bases. CDR1 SEHNR and CDR2 FQNEAQ come from the germline V gene (reference sequence). CDR3 sequence reads: CASSLGLGATETQYF. The CDR3 DNA reads as TGTGCCAGCAGCTTAGGTTTAGGGGCTACAGAGACCCAGTACTTC.

This clonotype has ten or more counts. The V and J genes are TRBV7-6 and TRBJ2-5; D gene uncertain. The V gene's germline CDR1 is SGHVS and CDR2 FNYEAQ. The CDR3 is 15 residues long. The V gene lost 1 base and the J gene lost 3 bases, with 12 bases spanning the gap. The CDR3 reads CASSLVLRWEETQYF. The DNA of the CDR3 is TGTGCCAGCAGCTTAGTCCTCCGATGGGAAGAGACCCAGTACTTC.

This chain joins TRBV11-2 and TRBJ2-7; TRBD2 agrees at 14 bases. V lost 2 bases, J lost 6 bases, and 6 bases stayed unmatched. The CDR3 runs to 16 residues. Germline V gene data show CDR1 as SGHAT and CDR2 as FQNNGV. This CDR3 reads CASSLRPGLAGGEQYF. The DNA of the CDR3 is TGTGCCAGCAGCTTAAGGCCTGGACTAGCGGGAGGCGAGCAGTACTTC. The whole variable domain, filled in from reference TRBV11-2 and TRBJ2-7, reads EAGVAQSPRYKIIEKRQSVAFWCNPISGHATLYWYQQILGQGPKLLIQFQNNGVVDDSQLPKDRFSAERLKGVDSTLKIQPAKLEDSAVYLCASSLRPGLAGGEQYFGPGTRLTVT.

The V call is TRBV27, the J call TRBJ1-5; TRBD1 aligns across 8 bases. Germline assignment: CDR1 MNHEY and CDR2 SMNVEV (reference sequence). The CDR3 extends over 16 amino acids. V shed 4 bases, J shed 3 bases, and the junction held 8 bases outside the gene matches. The CDR3 nucleotides are TGTGCCAGCAGTTCGCTGGGACAGGATATCAATCAGCCCCAGCATTTT. Translating it yields CASSSLGQDINQPQHF.

This clonotype was seen at least ten times. This chain links TRBV9 with TRBJ1-2, with D perhaps matching TRBD1 (6 bases). The CDR3 is 15 amino acids. Germline V gene lookup returns CDR1 SGDLS and CDR2 YYNGEE. The V and J ends lost 4 bases and 2 bases respectively, with 15 bases between them. The CDR3 sequence is CASSTQTGRNYGYTF. CDR3 DNA: TGTGCCAGCAGCACCCAGACAGGCAGGAACTATGGCTACACCTTC.

This clonotype came up a few times. The rearrangement uses TRBV2 and TRBJ1-4; D is unclear. Germline V gene lookup returns CDR1 SNHLY and CDR2 FYNNEI. This CDR3 spans 13 amino acids. Trimming removed 8 bases at V and 5 bases at J, with 12 bases between. CDR3 protein: CASGEGQNEKLFF. The CDR3 DNA is TGTGCCAGCGGGGAGGGCCAGAATGAAAAACTGTTTTTT.

In the case of this clonotype: The junction departs from germline at one end; a sequencing error may be responsible. The chain couples TRBV6-5 to TRBJ1-6; TRBD1 is a possible D gene (6 bases). Germline V lookup: CDR1 MNHEY, CDR2 SVGAGI. The CDR3 runs to 17 residues. CDR3 coding DNA: TGTGCCACCAGTTCCTTCACAGGGTGGTCCTATAATTCACCCCTCCACTTT. It specifies CATSSFTGWSYNSPLHF.

This clonotype came up a few times. The V gene is TRBV4-3, the J gene TRBJ1-4; D is unclear. Trimming took off 1 base at V and 0 bases at J, with 9 bases between the two ends. This CDR3 has 16 residues. Looked up from germline, CDR1 is LGHNA and CDR2 is YSLEER. The CDR3 loop reads CASSQAFYATNEKLFF. The CDR3 nucleotides are TGCGCCAGCAGCCAAGCTTTTTATGCAACTAATGAAAAACTGTTTTTT.

This clonotype was found many times. The V call is TRBV7-3, the J call TRBJ1-1; a weak D match, TRBD1 (5 bases). V dropped 5 bases and J dropped 0 bases, with 13 bases sitting between them. The CDR3 spans 15 residues. Per germline, CDR1 SGHTA and CDR2 FQGTGA. For the CDR3, the DNA is TGTGCCAGCAGCAAGGGGCCCGAGATGAACACTGAAGCTTTCTTT. This gives the protein CASSKGPEMNTEAFF.

The chain carries TRBV7-9 and TRBJ2-5; the D call may be TRBD1 or TRBD2 (6 bases each). CDR1 is SEHNR, CDR2 FQNEAQ, per germline (reference sequence). Trimming pared 2 bases from V and 4 bases from J, leaving 23 bases between. The CDR3 spans 18 residues. Here the CDR3 reads CASSLYSSWGDTLETQYF. The DNA for the CDR3 is TGTGCCAGCAGCTTATATAGTTCGTGGGGGGACACCTTAGAGACCCAGTACTTC.

The gene calls are TRBV4-2 and TRBJ2-7; D unresolved. The CDR3 covers 15 residues. CDR1 is LGHNA, CDR2 YNFKEQ, per germline. The V end lost 0 bases, the J end lost 0 bases, and 9 bases lay between the germline ends. CDR3 residues: CASSQDGQSSYEQYF. The CDR3 DNA follows: TGTGCCAGCAGCCAAGATGGGCAGAGCTCCTACGAGCAGTACTTC.

The chain combines TRBV20-1 with TRBJ2-7; 7 bases map to TRBD2. The CDR3 sequence is 15 residues long. With V trimmed by 1 base and J by 5 bases, 11 bases remained unmatched. The germline gives CDR1 DFQATT, CDR2 SNEGSKA (reference sequence). The CDR3 loop reads CSARGPRESAHEQYF. Here the CDR3 DNA reads TGCAGTGCTAGAGGTCCGCGGGAGTCGGCCCACGAGCAGTACTTC.

This rearrangement joins TRBV25-1 to TRBJ2-5; possible D gene TRBD2, 6 bases. The J call is uncertain, as TRBJ2-1 better fits the DNA end. The CDR3 is 15 residues long. Per the germline V gene, CDR1 is MGHDK and CDR2 is SYGVNS. CDR3 region: CASSDQTGAGHEQFF. CDR3 in DNA: TGTGCCAGCAGTGACCAGACGGGAGCCGGGCATGAGCAGTTCTTC.

This rearrangement joins TRBV7-2 to TRBJ2-6; possibly TRBD1 for D (5 bases). Deletions cut 5 bases from V and 2 bases from J, with 13 bases between. The CDR3 extends over 16 amino acids. In germline, CDR1 is SGHTA, CDR2 FQGNSA. The CDR3 loop reads CASSPDSGTGANVLTF. The CDR3 nucleotides are TGTGCCAGCAGCCCAGATTCAGGGACTGGGGCCAACGTCCTGACTTTC.

The chain has TRBV2 and TRBJ2-5; D is possibly TRBD2 (6 bases). The CDR3 has 12 amino acids. Trimming removed 8 bases at V and 5 bases at J, with 12 bases between. Germline CDR1 reads SNHLY; CDR2 reads FYNNEI. CDR3: CASAGGLETQYF. In DNA form, the CDR3 reads TGTGCCAGCGCAGGAGGGTTGGAGACCCAGTACTTC.

The rearrangement uses TRBV2 and TRBJ2-5; the match to TRBD2 covers 9 bases. CDR1 and CDR2 from the germline V gene are SNHLY and FYNNEI. This CDR3 is built from 16 residues. V lost 4 bases to trimming and J lost 2 bases; unmatched junction nucleotides: 8. Here the CDR3 reads CASSVDSAGGQETQYF. DNA of the CDR3: TGTGCCAGCAGTGTCGATTCGGCGGGGGGGCAAGAGACCCAGTACTTC.

This clonotype has a count of ten or more. The chain couples TRBV24-1 to TRBJ2-7; D ambiguous. V was trimmed by 6 bases and J by 9 bases, leaving 14 bases between them. The CDR3 loop spans 12 amino acids. Germline V gene data show CDR1 as KGHDR and CDR2 as SFDVKD. The CDR3: CATSQKGSRQYF. The CDR3 DNA reads TGTGCCACCAGTCAAAAGGGCTCTAGGCAGTACTTC.